Below are 32 T cell receptor beta chains sequenced from a single sample in a study of OX40 agonist ivuxolimab in advanced cancers. Here immunoSEQ multiplex PCR was the method, and the copy in TCRdb shows in-frame clones only, minus some. Found here are more than 60,000 clones, 60% to 80% of them singletons; the top ten hold 1.5% to 2%. Sample: CD4+ or CD8+ T cells sorted from blood, taken in a trial of the OX40 agonist ivuxolimab. The receptors here all came from an adult with an advanced solid tumor such as melanoma, head and neck, liver or kidney cancer.

The V and J genes are TRBV15 and TRBJ2-7; D unclear. Germline V gene lookup returns CDR1 LNHNV and CDR2 YYDKDF (reference sequence). Trimming stripped 1 base from V and 6 bases from J, with 10 bases between. The CDR3 consists of 13 residues. As DNA, the CDR3 is TGTGCCACCAGCAGAGTCGGAACATCCGAGCAGTACTTC. Protein product: CATSRVGTSEQYF.

The V call is TRBV4-2, the J call TRBJ2-7, with TRBD2 matching 9 bases. Germline CDR1 and CDR2: LGHNA and YNFKEQ. This CDR3 has 18 residues. Trimming at V came to 1 base and at J to 1 base, leaving 11 bases not matched to a gene. The CDR3 sequence: CASSQVSMLAGFSYEQYF. The CDR3 nucleotides are TGTGCCAGCAGCCAAGTTTCCATGCTAGCGGGATTTTCCTACGAGCAGTACTTC.

This clone was detected only a few times. The chain is built from TRBV7-6 and TRBJ1-1, with a tentative D call TRBD1 (6 bases). V shed 2 bases and J shed 5 bases, with 15 bases lying between them. CDR3 size: 15 residues. Germline CDR1 is SGHVS and CDR2 is FNYEAQ. The CDR3 here is CASSLRTDYRTEAFF. The CDR3 region has the DNA TGTGCCAGCAGCTTACGGACAGACTACCGGACTGAAGCTTTCTTT.

The V call is TRBV6-1, the J call TRBJ1-1; D call uncertain. The CDR3 runs 13 residues. Trimming took off 0 bases at V and 7 bases at J, with 9 bases between the two ends. Per the germline V gene, CDR1 is MNHNS and CDR2 is SASEGT. CDR3 protein: CASSEALPVEAFF. The CDR3 nucleotides are TGTGCCAGCAGTGAAGCGCTTCCGGTTGAAGCTTTCTTT.

The rearrangement joins TRBV6-6 to TRBJ1-1; D might be TRBD1 (6 bases). V was cut by 0 bases and J by 4 bases, with 15 bases left in between. This CDR3 is 16 amino acids long. CDR1 is MNHNY, CDR2 SVGAGI, per germline (reference sequence). The CDR3 coding sequence is TGTGCCAGCAGTTACTCTGGGGGGCTGGATGGCACTGAAGCTTTCTTT. Translation: CASSYSGGLDGTEAFF.

CDR3 region: CASTVTTEAFF. The CDR3 coding sequence is TGTGCCTCGACCGTCACCACTGAAGCTTTCTTT. This chain uses TRBV30 with TRBJ1-1; D gene uncertain. The CDR3 spans 11 residues. Germline V gene lookup returns CDR1 GTSNPN and CDR2 SVGIG (reference sequence). V lost 7 bases and J 4 bases, leaving 10 bases between the germline ends.

The chain uses TRBV5-1 and TRBJ2-3, with D possibly matching TRBD1 (6 bases). Germline lookup yields CDR1 SGHRS and CDR2 YFSETQ. The V end was cut by 7 bases, the J end by 8 bases, with 23 bases between. This CDR3 is built from 15 residues. The CDR3, as DNA: TGCGCCAGCTGCCAAGTAGGGCAGGGCAGGGGTACGCAGTATTTT. Translated: CASCQVGQGRGTQYF.

The chain recombines TRBV5-1 with TRBJ2-7, with 10 positions matching TRBD1. CDR1 is SGHRS and CDR2 is YFSETQ in the germline V gene. The CDR3 sequence is 15 residues long. V gave up 2 bases and J gave up 7 bases; unmatched junction bases: 9. The CDR3 sequence is CASSFQTGGMEEQYF. In DNA, the CDR3 is TGCGCCAGCAGCTTCCAGACAGGGGGCATGGAAGAGCAGTACTTC.

The J gene is TRBJ2-4, the V gene TRBV10-1, with 9 bases fitting TRBD1. With V trimmed by 3 bases and J by 9 bases, 6 bases remained unmatched. Germline CDR1 reads WNHNN; CDR2 reads SYGVQD (reference sequence). This CDR3 is built from 14 residues. CDR3 nucleotide sequence: TGCGCCAGCAGTGAACAGGGGGCGTATGGCATTCAGTACTTC. This encodes CASSEQGAYGIQYF.

The chain recombines TRBV6-6 with TRBJ1-1; D not certain. The CDR3 contains 13 residues. Looked up from germline, CDR1 is MNHNY and CDR2 is SVGAGI (reference sequence). With 1 base removed from V and 1 base from J, the gap between germline ends came to 4 bases. CDR3 protein: CASSYWQNTEAFF. The CDR3 DNA reads TGTGCCAGCAGTTACTGGCAGAACACTGAAGCTTTCTTT.

The V gene is TRBV30, the J gene TRBJ2-7; possibly TRBD1 or TRBD2 for D (5 bases each). The CDR3 sequence is 10 residues long. The V end lost 7 bases, the J end lost 2 bases, and 6 bases lay between the germline ends. The germline gives CDR1 GTSNPN, CDR2 SVGIG (reference sequence). CDR3 nucleotides: TGTGCCTTGGGACCCTACGAGCAGTACTTC. Translation gives CALGPYEQYF.

The table lists this clone with a few counts. This chain links TRBV9 with TRBJ2-5; TRBD2 matches 12 bases. This CDR3 region has 17 residues. Germline V CDR1 and CDR2: SGDLS, YYNGEE. V was pared by 3 bases and J by 2 bases, with 8 bases of the junction left unmatched. CDR3 region: CASSGSRLAGGQETQYF. Here the CDR3 DNA reads TGTGCCAGCAGCGGATCTCGGCTAGCGGGAGGGCAAGAGACCCAGTACTTC.

This clone is medium-sized within its sample. The J gene is TRBJ1-5, the V gene TRBV27; TRBD1 is a possible D gene (6 bases). V shed 4 bases and J shed 11 bases, with 21 bases lying between them. The CDR3 length is 15 residues. CDR1 and CDR2 (germline): MNHEY, SMNVEV (reference sequence). The chain's CDR3 is CASSSPGTSVWSQHF. CDR3 sequence (DNA): TGTGCCAGCAGTTCCCCCGGGACATCTGTTTGGTCCCAGCATTTT.

The rearrangement joins TRBV5-1 to TRBJ2-1; 10 nucleotides match TRBD2. This CDR3 is built from 16 residues. V was pared by 0 bases and J by 4 bases, with 4 bases of the junction left unmatched. CDR1 and CDR2 from the germline V gene are SGHRS and YFSETQ. The CDR3 spells CASSLGALAGYNEQFF. DNA for the CDR3: TGCGCCAGCAGCTTGGGAGCACTAGCGGGGTACAATGAGCAGTTCTTC.

V gene TRBV5-4 combines with J gene TRBJ2-5; the D is unclear. The CDR3 length is 13 residues. The ends were cut back, 4 bases at V and 7 bases at J, with 14 bases in the middle. Germline-derived CDR1 and CDR2 are SGHNT and YYREEE (reference sequence). CDR3 sequence reads: CASSPDPMGTQYF. In DNA form, the CDR3 reads TGTGCCAGCAGCCCGGACCCCATGGGGACCCAGTACTTC.

The chain couples TRBV30 to TRBJ1-5, with D possibly TRBD1 on 6 matching bases. The germline V gene encodes CDR1 GTSNPN and CDR2 SVGIG (reference sequence). The CDR3 length is 15 residues. V lost 2 bases, J lost 6 bases, and 17 bases lay in between. In nucleotides, the CDR3 is TGTGCCTGGAGTAACGGGGGCAGGGAGGGTCAGCCCCAGCATTTT. Translated, it gives CAWSNGGREGQPQHF. Using reference TRBV30 and TRBJ1-5 for the parts outside the CDR3, the full variable domain is SQTIHQWPATLVQPVGSPLSLECTVEGTSNPNLYWYRQAAGRGLQLLFYSVGIGQISSEVPQNLSASRPQDRQFILSSKKLLLSDSGFYLCAWSNGGREGQPQHFGDGTRLSIL.

This chain joins TRBV6-4 and TRBJ1-2; 7 nucleotides align to TRBD1. CDR1 and CDR2 (germline): MRHNA, SNTAGT. The V and J ends lost 0 bases and 4 bases, in that order; junction bases with no gene match: 2. The CDR3 has 14 residues. The CDR3: CASSDSWDSYGYTF. Here the CDR3 DNA reads TGTGCCAGCAGTGACTCGTGGGACAGCTATGGCTACACCTTC.

This chain connects TRBV6-5 to TRBJ2-4, with a weak D call TRBD2 (5 bases). Germline CDR1 is MNHEY and CDR2 is SVGAGI. The CDR3 has 15 amino acids. Trimming pared 4 bases from V and 2 bases from J, leaving 12 bases between. The CDR3 DNA follows: TGTGCCAGCAGTTCCGGGGAAGGTACCAAAAACATTCAGTACTTC. Translated: CASSSGEGTKNIQYF.

CDR3 amino acids: CAWRSAGANIQYF. The CDR3 DNA sequence: TGTGCCTGGAGATCGGCAGGGGCAAACATTCAGTACTTC. This chain uses TRBV30 with TRBJ2-4, with D maybe TRBD1 (6 bases). Germline V gives CDR1 GTSNPN, CDR2 SVGIG (reference sequence). The CDR3 sequence is 13 residues long. V lost 3 bases and J 6 bases, leaving 12 bases between the germline ends.

The chain employs TRBV27 and TRBJ1-1, with D possibly TRBD1 on 6 matching bases. CDR1 and CDR2 (germline): MNHEY, SMNVEV (reference sequence). The CDR3 extends over 16 amino acids. V shed 5 bases and J shed 1 base, with 17 bases lying between them. The CDR3 nucleotides are TGTGCCAGCAGTCCCTTAGGTAGGGGGGAGAACACTGAAGCTTTCTTT. Residues: CASSPLGRGENTEAFF.

The CDR3 DNA is TGTGCCAGCAGCTTTTTACCGGGGGCGGGCGAGCAGTACTTC. Its protein is CASSFLPGAGEQYF. The chain joins TRBV7-2 to TRBJ2-7; D is tentatively TRBD1 or TRBD2 (6 bases each). CDR3 length: 14 residues. CDR1 is SGHTA and CDR2 is FQGNSA in the germline V gene. V shed 3 bases and J shed 6 bases, with 15 bases lying between them.

This clone was recorded a few times. The genes are TRBV30 and TRBJ2-7; unclear D gene. V shed 2 bases and J shed 5 bases, with 13 bases lying between them. The CDR3 extends over 13 amino acids. The V gene's germline CDR1 is GTSNPN and CDR2 SVGIG (reference sequence). This CDR3 reads CAWSRQDLDEQYF. The CDR3 nucleotides are TGTGCCTGGAGTCGGCAGGATCTTGACGAGCAGTACTTC. Filled out from reference TRBV30 and TRBJ2-7, the complete variable domain reads SQTIHQWPATLVQPVGSPLSLECTVEGTSNPNLYWYRQAAGRGLQLLFYSVGIGQISSEVPQNLSASRPQDRQFILSSKKLLLSDSGFYLCAWSRQDLDEQYFGPGTRLTVT.

This sequence joins TRBV19 and TRBJ1-1; 7 bases align to TRBD1. Germline assignment: CDR1 LNHDA and CDR2 SQIVND (reference sequence). CDR3 length equals 15 residues. V was pared by 9 bases and J by 0 bases, with 10 bases of the junction left unmatched. Here the CDR3 DNA reads TGTGCCAGCCGAGAAGCAGGGGGGGTGAACACTGAAGCTTTCTTT. This encodes CASREAGGVNTEAFF.

The rearrangement joins TRBV29-1 to TRBJ1-4; tentative D call: TRBD1 (6 bases). V lost 5 bases, J lost 5 bases, and 12 bases lay in between. CDR1 and CDR2 (germline): SQVTM, ANQGSEA. CDR3 length: 13 residues. CDR3 residues: CSVRRGGNEKLFF. The DNA for the CDR3 is TGCAGCGTTCGGAGGGGGGGGAATGAAAAACTGTTTTTT. Looking up the rest from reference TRBV29-1 and TRBJ1-4 gives the full variable domain: SAVISQKPSRDICQRGTSLTIQCQVDSQVTMMFWYRQQPGQSLTLIATANQGSEATYESGFVIDKFPISRPNLTFSTLTVSNMSPEDSSIYLCSVRRGGNEKLFFGSGTQLSVL.

The chain links TRBV28 to TRBJ2-3; TRBD1 is a possible D gene (5 bases). Per the germline V gene, CDR1 is MDHEN and CDR2 is SYDVKM. Deletions cut 7 bases from V and 4 bases from J, with 9 bases between. There are 12 residues in the CDR3. In DNA, the CDR3 is TGTGCCAGCACCCAGGGTGCAGATACGCAGTATTTT. Translating it yields CASTQGADTQYF.

The chain combines TRBV5-1 with TRBJ1-1; 7 bases are shared with TRBD1. Germline values: CDR1 SGHRS, CDR2 YFSETQ. The CDR3 is 14 amino acids. V trimming: 4 bases; J trimming: 1 base; junction bases outside the gene matches: 4. The CDR3 DNA sequence: TGCGCCAGCAGCCCGCCAGGGGGGAACACTGAAGCTTTCTTT. Translated, it gives CASSPPGGNTEAFF.

The rearrangement joins TRBV7-8 to TRBJ1-2, with D possibly TRBD1 on 5 matching bases. The V gene lost 5 bases and the J gene lost 4 bases, with 11 bases spanning the gap. The CDR3 covers 13 residues. From germline, CDR1 is SGHVS and CDR2 FQNEAQ. CDR3 amino acids: CASSLDRVYGYTF. The CDR3 nucleotides are TGTGCCAGCAGCCTCGACAGAGTCTATGGCTACACCTTC. The whole variable domain, remainder taken from reference TRBV7-8 and TRBJ1-2, is GAGVSQSPRYKVAKRGQDVALRCDPISGHVSLFWYQQALGQGPEFLTYFQNEAQLDKSGLPSDRFFAERPEGSVSTLKIQRTQQEDSAVYLCASSLDRVYGYTFGSGTRLTVV.

The genes are TRBV2 and TRBJ1-2, with D hard to call. V lost 2 bases to trimming and J lost 5 bases, with 18 bases between them. Germline V gene lookup returns CDR1 SNHLY and CDR2 FYNNEI. This CDR3 comprises 16 residues. The CDR3 spells CASSELGMGFGYGYTF. DNA of the CDR3: TGTGCCAGCAGTGAACTTGGTATGGGCTTCGGTTATGGCTACACCTTC.

A remark on this clone: Its ends do not fully match the called genes, so a read error is possible. The rearrangement uses TRBV7-7 and TRBJ2-2; TRBD1 matches 8 bases. This CDR3 contains 16 residues. Germline V gene lookup returns CDR1 SSHAT and CDR2 FNYEAQ (reference sequence). This CDR3 is CASSLGTGANTGELFF. The CDR3 bases are TGTGCTAGCAGCTTGGGGACAGGTGCCAACACCGGGGAGCTGTTTTTT.

This sequence joins TRBV7-9 and TRBJ2-5; unclear D gene. CDR1 and CDR2 (germline): SEHNR, FQNEAQ (reference sequence). V was trimmed by 2 bases and J by 3 bases, leaving 4 bases between them. CDR3 length equals 12 residues. The CDR3 region is CASSLQEETQYF. Here the CDR3 DNA reads TGTGCCAGCAGCTTACAAGAAGAGACCCAGTACTTC.

The rearrangement uses TRBV5-6 and TRBJ2-7, with 9 bases that match TRBD1. Germline loops: CDR1 SGHDT, CDR2 YYEEEE. Trimming cost V 4 bases and J 2 bases; bases outside gene matches: 4. The CDR3 is made up of 14 amino acids. In nucleotides, the CDR3 is TGTGCCAGCAGCCTCACAGGGGGCCCCTACGAGCAGTACTTC. It is translated as CASSLTGGPYEQYF.

The chain employs TRBV5-1 and TRBJ2-5, with D maybe TRBD2 (7 bases). CDR1 SGHRS and CDR2 YFSETQ come from the germline V gene. Trimming stripped 4 bases from V and 7 bases from J, with 23 bases between. This CDR3 contains 16 residues. The DNA for the CDR3 is TGCGCCAGCAGCCCAAGGACAGCCGGGACGGGAGGGACCCAGTACTTC. This encodes CASSPRTAGTGGTQYF.